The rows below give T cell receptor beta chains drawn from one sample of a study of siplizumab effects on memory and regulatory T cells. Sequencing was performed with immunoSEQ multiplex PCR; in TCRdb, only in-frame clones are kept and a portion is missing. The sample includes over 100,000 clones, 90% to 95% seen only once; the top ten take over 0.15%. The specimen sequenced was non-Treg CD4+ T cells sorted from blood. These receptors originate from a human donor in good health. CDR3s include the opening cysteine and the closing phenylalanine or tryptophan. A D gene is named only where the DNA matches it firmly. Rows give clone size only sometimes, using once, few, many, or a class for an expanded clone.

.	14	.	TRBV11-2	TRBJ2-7	TGTGCCAGCAGCCCCGGGACGGACTCCTACGAGCAGTACTTC	CASSPGTDSYEQYF
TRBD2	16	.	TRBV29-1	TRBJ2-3	TGCAGCGTTTCGTCTGTGTGGGGGGGTAGCACAGATACGCAGTATTTT	CSVSSVWGGSTDTQYF
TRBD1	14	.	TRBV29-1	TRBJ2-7	TGCAGCGTTGCGACAGGGGGCTTGTTATACGAGCAGTACTTC	CSVATGGLLYEQYF
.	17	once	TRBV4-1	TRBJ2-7	TGCGCCAGCAGCGTTATAACCGGAGGGACTGCCACCTACGAGCAGTACTTC	CASSVITGGTATYEQYF
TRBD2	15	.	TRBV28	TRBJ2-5	TGTGCCAGCTCAAGTCTGGCGGGGGGGCTCGAGACCCAGTACTTC	CASSSLAGGLETQYF
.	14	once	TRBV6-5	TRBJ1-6	TGTGCCAGCAGCCCCGGGGGGGGCAACTCACCCCTCCACTTT	CASSPGGGNSPLHF
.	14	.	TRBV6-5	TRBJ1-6	TGTGCCAGCAGTTACTCACGGCACGATTCACCCCTCCACTTT	CASSYSRHDSPLHF
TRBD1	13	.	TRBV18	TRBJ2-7	TGTGCCAGCTCCCGTTTGGGACAGGGCGAGCAGTACTTC	CASSRLGQGEQYF
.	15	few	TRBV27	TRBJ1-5	TGTGCCAGCAGTCCCGGACAGTATAGCAATCAGCCCCAGCATTTT	CASSPGQYSNQPQHF
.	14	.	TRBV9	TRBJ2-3	TGTGCCAGCAGCGTAGGCGGGCCCACAGATACGCAGTATTTT	CASSVGGPTDTQYF
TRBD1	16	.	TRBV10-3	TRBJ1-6	TGTGCCATCAGTGACAGGGGGCCGTCCTATAATTCACCCCTCCACTTT	CAISDRGPSYNSPLHF
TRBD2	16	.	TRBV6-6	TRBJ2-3	TGTGCCAGCAGTAGGGAACTAGCGGGGGCTGGAGATACGCAGTATTTT	CASSRELAGAGDTQYF
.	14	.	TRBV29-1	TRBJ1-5	TGCAGCGTTGAGTCGGGTAATAGCAATCAGCCCCAGCATTTT	CSVESGNSNQPQHF
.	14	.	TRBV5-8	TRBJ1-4	TGTGCCAGCAGCTTGGATGGGTTGCGGGAAAAACTGTTTTTT	CASSLDGLREKLFF
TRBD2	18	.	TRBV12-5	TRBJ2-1	TGTGCTAGTGGTTCCCCTAGAGTAGCGGGGGCCTTGGGAGGTGAGCAGTTCTTC	CASGSPRVAGALGGEQFF
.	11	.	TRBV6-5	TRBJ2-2	TGTGCCAGCAGTTGGTCCGGGGAGCTGTTTTTT	CASSWSGELFF
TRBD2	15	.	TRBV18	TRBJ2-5	TGTGCCAGCTCACCTATAGCGGGGCGGGAAGAGACCCAGTACTTC	CASSPIAGREETQYF
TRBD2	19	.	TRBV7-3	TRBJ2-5	TGTGCCAGCAGCCCACTAGGACTAGCGGGGGGGAAGAAAGGAGAGACCCAGTACTTC	CASSPLGLAGGKKGETQYF
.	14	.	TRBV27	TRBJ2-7	TGTGCCAGCAGTTTCTCCAGGTCCTACTACGAGCAGTACTTC	CASSFSRSYYEQYF
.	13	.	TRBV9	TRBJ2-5	TGTGCCAGCAGCGTTCTTGGTCAAGAGACCCAGTACTTC	CASSVLGQETQYF
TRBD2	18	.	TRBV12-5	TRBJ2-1	TGTGCTAGTGGTTTGATGGGTCGAGAAGCGGGGAGAGGCAATGAGCAGTTCTTC	CASGLMGREAGRGNEQFF
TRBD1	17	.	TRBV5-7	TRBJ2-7	TGTGCCAGCAGCGATCCGAATCGGGGACAGGCTTCCTACGAGCAGTACTTC	CASSDPNRGQASYEQYF
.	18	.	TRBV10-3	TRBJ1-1	TGTGCCATCAGTGGGGGGTTGAGGGACCTTCACCGGGGCACTGAAGCTTTCTTT	CAISGGLRDLHRGTEAFF
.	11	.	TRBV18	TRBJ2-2	TGTGCCAGCTCCCCCTCCGGGGAGCTGTTTTTT	CASSPSGELFF
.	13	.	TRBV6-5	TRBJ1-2	TGTGCCAGCTACCACGGGACGTCCTATGGCTACACCTTC	CASYHGTSYGYTF
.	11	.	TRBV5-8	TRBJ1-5	TGTGCCAGCAGCGGCAATCAGCCCCAGCATTTT	CASSGNQPQHF
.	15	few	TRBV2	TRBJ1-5	TGTGCCAGCAGTGAAGCAACCGTATCCAATCAGCCCCAGCATTTT	CASSEATVSNQPQHF
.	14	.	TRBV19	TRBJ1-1	TGTGCCAGTATCAAGACGGGGGAGGGCCCTGAAGCTTTCTTT	CASIKTGEGPEAFF
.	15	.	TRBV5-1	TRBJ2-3	TGCGCCAGCAGCTACTCTAAAGGAGGCACAGATACGCAGTATTTT	CASSYSKGGTDTQYF
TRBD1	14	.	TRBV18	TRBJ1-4	TGTGCCAGCTCCCCGACAGGGATCGGTGAAAAACTGTTTTTT	CASSPTGIGEKLFF
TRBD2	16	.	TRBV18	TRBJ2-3	TGTGCCAGCTCACCGGGGATTGGGACTACCACAGATACGCAGTATTTT	CASSPGIGTTTDTQYF
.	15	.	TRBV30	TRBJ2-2	TGTGCCTGGAGGGCCAGGGGGGGGAACACCGGGGAGCTGTTTTTT	CAWRARGGNTGELFF
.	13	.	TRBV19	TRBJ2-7	TGTGCCAGTAGTTCGACAGCTGCCTACGAGCAGTACTTC	CASSSTAAYEQYF
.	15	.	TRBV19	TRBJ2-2	TGTGCCAGTAGTAGGGCGGTTCGGGCCACCGGGGAGCTGTTTTTT	CASSRAVRATGELFF
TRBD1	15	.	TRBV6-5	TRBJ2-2	TGTGCCAGCAGACGGGGACAGTTGAACACCGGGGAGCTGTTTTTT	CASRRGQLNTGELFF
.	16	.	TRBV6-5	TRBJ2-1	TGTGCCAGCAGTTACTCGATCTATCGGGGAAACAATGAGCAGTTCTTC	CASSYSIYRGNNEQFF
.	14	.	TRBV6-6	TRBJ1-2	TGTGCCAGCAGACTACAGGGAGTCGACTATGGCTACACCTTC	CASRLQGVDYGYTF
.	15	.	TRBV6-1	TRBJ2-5	TGTGCCAGCAGTGCATGGGACTGGCGGGAAGAGACCCAGTACTTC	CASSAWDWREETQYF
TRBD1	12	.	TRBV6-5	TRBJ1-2	TGTGTTTGTTTCCGGACAGGGCCTGGCTACACCTTC	CVCFRTGPGYTF